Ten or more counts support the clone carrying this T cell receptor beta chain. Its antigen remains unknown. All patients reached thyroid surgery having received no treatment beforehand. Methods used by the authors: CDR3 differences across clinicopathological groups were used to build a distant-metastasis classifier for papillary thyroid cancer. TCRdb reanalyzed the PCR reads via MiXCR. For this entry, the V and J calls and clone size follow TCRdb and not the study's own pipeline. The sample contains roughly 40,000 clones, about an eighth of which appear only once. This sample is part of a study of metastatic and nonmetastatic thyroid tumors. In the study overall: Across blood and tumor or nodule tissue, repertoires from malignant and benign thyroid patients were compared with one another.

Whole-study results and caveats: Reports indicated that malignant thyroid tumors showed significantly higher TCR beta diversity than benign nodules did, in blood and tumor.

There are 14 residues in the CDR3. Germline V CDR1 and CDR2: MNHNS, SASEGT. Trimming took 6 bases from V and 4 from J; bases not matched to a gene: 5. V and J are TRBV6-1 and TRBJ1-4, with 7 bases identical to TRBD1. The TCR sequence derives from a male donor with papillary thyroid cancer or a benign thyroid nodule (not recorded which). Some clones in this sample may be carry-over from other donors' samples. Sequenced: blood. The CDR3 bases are TGTGCCAGCAGCCCAGGGACAGTTAATGAAAAACTGTTTTTT. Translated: CASSPGTVNEKLFF.